This is a list of T cell receptor beta chains from one sample in a study of spatial heterogeneity in lung cancer. TCRdb reprocessed the 5' RACE reads via MiXCR and lists one record per CDR3 protein. This sample has tens of thousands of distinct CDR3 sequences, with over 5.5% found just once. The sequences come from PBMCs, collected at surgery. All receptors come from a female donor with early-stage non-small cell lung cancer. CDR3s include the opening cysteine and the closing phenylalanine or tryptophan. A D gene is named only where the DNA matches it firmly. Clone size appears in some rows only: once, few, many, or a class for an expanded clone.

d_gene: TRBD1; len: 15; v_gene: TRBV23-1; abundance: many; j_gene: TRBJ1-5; CDR3aa: CAIVGDRVRNQPQHF; CDR3nt: TGCGCCATCGTGGGGGACAGGGTGAGAAATCAGCCCCAGCATTTT
d_gene: TRBD2; len: 19; v_gene: TRBV7-2; abundance: few; j_gene: TRBJ2-4; CDR3aa: CASSLAPHTSGGLGNIQYF; CDR3nt: TGTGCCAGCAGCTTAGCTCCACATACTAGCGGGGGTCTGGGAAACATTCAGTACTTC
d_gene: .; len: 15; v_gene: TRBV4-2; abundance: many; j_gene: TRBJ2-5; CDR3aa: CASSQVLGPKETQYF; CDR3nt: TGTGCCAGCAGCCAAGTACTGGGCCCCAAAGAGACCCAGTACTTC
d_gene: TRBD1; len: 14; v_gene: TRBV20-1; abundance: few; j_gene: TRBJ2-7; CDR3aa: CSAGRVQGSDEQYF; CDR3nt: TGCAGTGCTGGTAGGGTACAGGGGAGTGACGAGCAGTACTTC
d_gene: TRBD1; len: 14; v_gene: TRBV19; abundance: many; j_gene: TRBJ1-5; CDR3aa: CASSEQGANQPQHF; CDR3nt: TGTGCCAGTAGCGAACAGGGGGCGAATCAGCCCCAGCATTTT
d_gene: .; len: 14; v_gene: TRBV9; abundance: .; j_gene: TRBJ1-5; CDR3aa: CASSVGPGDQPQHF; CDR3nt: TGTGCCAGCAGCGTAGGTCCGGGGGATCAGCCCCAGCATTTT
d_gene: .; len: 14; v_gene: TRBV20-1; abundance: many; j_gene: TRBJ2-3; CDR3aa: CSARDGTETYTQYF; CDR3nt: TGCAGTGCTAGAGACGGGACTGAAACCTATACGCAGTATTTT
d_gene: .; len: 15; v_gene: TRBV20-1; abundance: .; j_gene: TRBJ1-6; CDR3aa: CSAAGGGRVNSPLHF; CDR3nt: TGCAGTGCGGCCGGAGGGGGGAGGGTTAATTCACCCCTCCACTTT
d_gene: .; len: 17; v_gene: TRBV11-3; abundance: many; j_gene: TRBJ2-2; CDR3aa: CASSARQGILNTGELFF; CDR3nt: TGTGCCAGCAGCGCCCGGCAGGGCATACTTAACACCGGGGAGCTGTTTTTT
d_gene: .; len: 12; v_gene: TRBV3-1; abundance: many; j_gene: TRBJ2-7; CDR3aa: CASSQAGYEQYF; CDR3nt: TGTGCCAGCAGCCAGGCCGGCTACGAGCAGTACTTC
d_gene: .; len: 16; v_gene: TRBV12-3/TRBV12-4; abundance: many; j_gene: TRBJ2-3; CDR3aa: CASSPPAEPSTDTQYF; CDR3nt: TGTGCCAGCAGCCCTCCAGCGGAACCTAGCACAGATACGCAGTATTTT
d_gene: .; len: 15; v_gene: TRBV30; abundance: many; j_gene: TRBJ2-5; CDR3aa: CAWSVGTGRQETQYF; CDR3nt: TGTGCCTGGAGTGTTGGAACGGGGAGGCAAGAGACCCAGTACTTC
d_gene: TRBD1; len: 15; v_gene: TRBV6-5; abundance: .; j_gene: TRBJ1-6; CDR3aa: CASSLGDRADSPLHF; CDR3nt: TGTGCCAGCAGTTTAGGGGACAGGGCGGATTCACCCCTCCACTTT
d_gene: .; len: 15; v_gene: TRBV5-1; abundance: few; j_gene: TRBJ1-2; CDR3aa: CASRPGTSANYGYTF; CDR3nt: TGCGCCAGCAGGCCCGGGACGTCGGCTAACTATGGCTACACCTTC
d_gene: .; len: 14; v_gene: TRBV6-5; abundance: few; j_gene: TRBJ1-2; CDR3aa: CASSYGGANYGYTF; CDR3nt: TGTGCCAGCAGTTACGGGGGAGCTAACTATGGCTACACCTTC
d_gene: .; len: 15; v_gene: TRBV28; abundance: many; j_gene: TRBJ2-5; CDR3aa: CASTARDAVEETQYF; CDR3nt: TGTGCCAGCACAGCCCGGGACGCTGTGGAAGAGACCCAGTACTTC
d_gene: .; len: 14; v_gene: TRBV4-3; abundance: many; j_gene: TRBJ2-7; CDR3aa: CASSQELATYEQYF; CDR3nt: TGCGCCAGCAGCCAAGAACTGGCTACCTACGAGCAGTACTTC
d_gene: .; len: 13; v_gene: TRBV20-1; abundance: .; j_gene: TRBJ2-3; CDR3aa: CSATGRGTDTQYF; CDR3nt: TGCAGTGCTACGGGCCGCGGCACAGATACGCAGTATTTT
d_gene: TRBD1; len: 15; v_gene: TRBV14; abundance: .; j_gene: TRBJ2-1; CDR3aa: CASSQLRGPYNEQFF; CDR3nt: TGTGCCAGCAGCCAATTGAGGGGGCCGTACAATGAGCAGTTCTTC
d_gene: .; len: 18; v_gene: TRBV23-1; abundance: many; j_gene: TRBJ2-6; CDR3aa: CASSQSIGETAGANVLTF; CDR3nt: TGCGCCAGCAGTCAATCTATCGGAGAGACAGCCGGGGCCAACGTCCTGACTTTC
d_gene: TRBD1; len: 19; v_gene: TRBV4-2; abundance: few; j_gene: TRBJ1-4; CDR3aa: CASSEEGDRGLATNEKLFF; CDR3nt: TGTGCCAGCAGCGAAGAAGGGGACAGGGGGCTTGCAACTAATGAAAAACTGTTTTTT
d_gene: TRBD1; len: 12; v_gene: TRBV7-9; abundance: .; j_gene: TRBJ2-3; CDR3aa: CASSLPGQGGRF; CDR3nt: TGTGCCAGCAGCTTACCGGGACAGGGAGGGAGATTT
d_gene: TRBD2; len: 15; v_gene: TRBV5-1; abundance: .; j_gene: TRBJ2-5; CDR3aa: CASSIRGGEGETQYF; CDR3nt: TGCGCCAGCAGCATCCGGGGAGGGGAGGGAGAGACCCAGTACTTC
d_gene: .; len: 13; v_gene: TRBV9; abundance: many; j_gene: TRBJ2-7; CDR3aa: CASSVAVQDEQYF; CDR3nt: TGTGCCAGCAGCGTAGCGGTTCAGGACGAGCAGTACTTC
d_gene: .; len: 16; v_gene: TRBV20-1; abundance: .; j_gene: TRBJ1-5; CDR3aa: CSARPVRGRDHQPQHF; CDR3nt: TGCAGTGCTAGACCCGTCAGGGGCAGGGACCATCAGCCCCAGCATTTT
d_gene: .; len: 15; v_gene: TRBV10-3; abundance: few; j_gene: TRBJ2-2; CDR3aa: CAISEPDSVTGELFF; CDR3nt: TGTGCCATCAGTGAGCCGGACAGTGTCACCGGGGAGCTGTTTTTT
d_gene: TRBD2; len: 18; v_gene: TRBV19; abundance: many; j_gene: TRBJ2-4; CDR3aa: CASSVTSGGPVAKNIQYF; CDR3nt: TGTGCCAGTAGTGTGACTAGCGGGGGGCCGGTAGCCAAAAACATTCAGTACTTC
d_gene: .; len: 11; v_gene: TRBV7-9; abundance: many; j_gene: TRBJ2-1; CDR3aa: CASSEYNEQFF; CDR3nt: TGTGCCAGCAGCGAATACAATGAGCAGTTCTTC
d_gene: .; len: 15; v_gene: TRBV5-1; abundance: many; j_gene: TRBJ2-2; CDR3aa: CASVGLAGGTGELFF; CDR3nt: TGCGCCAGCGTGGGGCTAGCAGGCGGCACCGGGGAGCTGTTTTTT
d_gene: .; len: 13; v_gene: TRBV4-3; abundance: many; j_gene: TRBJ2-7; CDR3aa: CASSQRAGYEQYF; CDR3nt: TGCGCCAGCAGCCAGAGGGCGGGCTACGAGCAGTACTTC
d_gene: .; len: 15; v_gene: TRBV6-2/TRBV6-3; abundance: many; j_gene: TRBJ2-2; CDR3aa: CASSKWTLNTGELFF; CDR3nt: TGTGCCAGCAGCAAATGGACCCTAAACACCGGGGAGCTGTTTTTT
d_gene: .; len: 14; v_gene: TRBV7-2; abundance: .; j_gene: TRBJ2-5; CDR3aa: CASSFRGGVETQYF; CDR3nt: TGTGCCAGCAGCTTCCGCGGCGGCGTGGAGACCCAGTACTTC
d_gene: .; len: 14; v_gene: TRBV19; abundance: many; j_gene: TRBJ2-3; CDR3aa: CATRGQGSTDTQYF; CDR3nt: TGTGCGACCCGGGGCCAGGGGAGCACAGATACGCAGTATTTT
d_gene: .; len: 16; v_gene: TRBV4-2; abundance: many; j_gene: TRBJ2-7; CDR3aa: CASSQLTVGVSYEQYF; CDR3nt: TGTGCCAGCAGCCAATTGACGGTCGGGGTTTCCTACGAGCAGTACTTC
d_gene: .; len: 15; v_gene: TRBV5-1; abundance: many; j_gene: TRBJ1-5; CDR3aa: CASWGLKRDNQPQHF; CDR3nt: TGCGCCAGCTGGGGGTTAAAGCGAGATAATCAGCCCCAGCATTTT
d_gene: TRBD1; len: 12; v_gene: TRBV29-1; abundance: many; j_gene: TRBJ2-7; CDR3aa: CSVAQGVYEQYF; CDR3nt: TGCAGCGTTGCACAGGGGGTATACGAGCAGTACTTC
d_gene: .; len: 14; v_gene: TRBV6-2/TRBV6-3; abundance: .; j_gene: TRBJ2-7; CDR3aa: CASSVFDGTYEQYF; CDR3nt: TGTGCCAGCAGTGTGTTCGACGGGACCTACGAGCAGTACTTC
d_gene: TRBD1; len: 15; v_gene: TRBV20-1; abundance: many; j_gene: TRBJ2-2; CDR3aa: CSALSTGALTGELFF; CDR3nt: TGCAGTGCTCTATCGACAGGGGCGCTCACCGGGGAGCTGTTTTTT
d_gene: TRBD2; len: 14; v_gene: TRBV28; abundance: many; j_gene: TRBJ2-1; CDR3aa: CASKMGGAYNEQFF; CDR3nt: TGTGCCAGCAAAATGGGAGGGGCATACAATGAGCAGTTCTTC
d_gene: TRBD2; len: 18; v_gene: TRBV5-6; abundance: .; j_gene: TRBJ2-3; CDR3aa: CASSFIPTSGSSIDTQYF; CDR3nt: TGTGCCAGCAGCTTTATTCCGACTAGCGGGTCTAGCATAGATACGCAGTATTTT
d_gene: .; len: 15; v_gene: TRBV5-6; abundance: few; j_gene: TRBJ1-2; CDR3aa: CASSLAGGPHYGYTF; CDR3nt: TGTGCCAGCAGCTTGGCTGGTGGTCCTCACTATGGCTACACCTTC
d_gene: .; len: 12; v_gene: TRBV7-9; abundance: many; j_gene: TRBJ1-1; CDR3aa: CASSSRNTEAFF; CDR3nt: TGTGCCAGCAGCTCCAGGAACACTGAAGCTTTCTTT
d_gene: TRBD1; len: 16; v_gene: TRBV9; abundance: many; j_gene: TRBJ2-5; CDR3aa: CASSVTDRGAVETQYF; CDR3nt: TGTGCCAGCAGCGTAACCGACAGGGGCGCCGTTGAGACCCAGTACTTC
d_gene: TRBD1; len: 15; v_gene: TRBV5-1; abundance: .; j_gene: TRBJ1-1; CDR3aa: CASSAGQGRVTEAFF; CDR3nt: TGCGCCAGCAGCGCCGGACAGGGTAGGGTCACTGAAGCTTTCTTT
d_gene: TRBD1; len: 15; v_gene: TRBV7-9; abundance: few; j_gene: TRBJ2-1; CDR3aa: CASSYRDRGVGEQFF; CDR3nt: TGTGCCAGCAGCTACCGGGACAGGGGAGTTGGTGAGCAGTTCTTC
d_gene: TRBD1; len: 13; v_gene: TRBV7-9; abundance: few; j_gene: TRBJ1-4; CDR3aa: CASSLAGGEKLFF; CDR3nt: TGTGCCAGCAGCCTCGCAGGGGGGGAAAAACTGTTTTTT
d_gene: TRBD2; len: 13; v_gene: TRBV7-9; abundance: many; j_gene: TRBJ2-1; CDR3aa: CASSWDGGDEQFF; CDR3nt: TGTGCCAGCAGCTGGGATGGGGGGGATGAGCAGTTCTTC
d_gene: .; len: 14; v_gene: TRBV7-2; abundance: .; j_gene: TRBJ2-1; CDR3aa: CASSPLREGDEQFF; CDR3nt: TGTGCCAGCAGCCCCCTCCGAGAGGGGGATGAGCAGTTCTTC
d_gene: .; len: 15; v_gene: TRBV7-6; abundance: .; j_gene: TRBJ2-5; CDR3aa: CASSFTRVRGETQYF; CDR3nt: TGTGCCAGCAGCTTCACCAGGGTACGGGGAGAGACCCAGTACTTC
d_gene: .; len: 16; v_gene: TRBV9; abundance: .; j_gene: TRBJ2-3; CDR3aa: CASSAQSGQGADTQYF; CDR3nt: TGTGCCAGCAGCGCCCAAAGCGGGCAAGGGGCAGATACGCAGTATTTT
d_gene: TRBD1; len: 15; v_gene: TRBV4-1; abundance: many; j_gene: TRBJ2-3; CDR3aa: CASSQEYRGADTQYF; CDR3nt: TGCGCCAGCAGCCAAGAATACAGGGGTGCAGATACGCAGTATTTT
d_gene: .; len: 16; v_gene: TRBV7-9; abundance: many; j_gene: TRBJ1-6; CDR3aa: CASSPIGPLANSPLHF; CDR3nt: TGTGCCAGCAGCCCCATAGGACCCCTTGCAAATTCACCCCTCCACTTT
d_gene: .; len: 11; v_gene: TRBV29-1; abundance: many; j_gene: TRBJ2-1; CDR3aa: CSVVGGDEQFF; CDR3nt: TGCAGCGTTGTAGGCGGGGATGAGCAGTTCTTC
d_gene: .; len: 13; v_gene: TRBV5-1; abundance: few; j_gene: TRBJ1-2; CDR3aa: CASSSNLMYGYTF; CDR3nt: TGCGCCAGCAGCTCGAATCTCATGTATGGCTACACCTTC